This T cell receptor beta chain came from a study of CD8+ T cells in alopecia areata (dated 2018 in TCRdb). Describing the broader study: The treated patients took part in an open-label pilot trial in which moderate-to-severe alopecia areata was treated with oral tofacitinib at 5 to 10 mg twice daily. Tofacitinib was administered for 6 to 18 months, and 6 months of follow-up off drug were then conducted to assess delayed response and recurrence. For the treated patients, the SALT score, which quantifies what percentage of scalp surface area is affected, served as the measure of disease severity. To study T cell clonal expansion in alopecia areata, the researchers applied high-throughput TCRbeta sequencing to both the C3H/HeJ mouse model and human patients. In humans, TCRbeta sequencing was performed on scalp tissue and on sorted CD4+ and CD8+ peripheral blood T cells from healthy controls and from patients with patchy or totalis/universalis alopecia areata. Patients on tofacitinib were biopsied at baseline and after 4 and 24 weeks of treatment, and several of the patients also had a later scalp biopsy. Scalp clonality was compared across normal scalp (n=4), patchy alopecia areata scalp (n=8), and alopecia totalis/universalis scalp (n=8). RNA came from the PAXgene miRNA kit for fixed scalp, the miRNeasy kit for PBMCs, and the RNeasy kit for mouse skin. Amplification of TCRbeta CDR3 regions was done by immunoSEQ multiplex PCR using 35 Vbeta forward primers and 13 Jbeta reverse primers. On the study overall, not on this receptor specifically: The treated cohort was small, with a single nonresponder, so links between baseline CD8+ expansion and response need larger studies. Shared TCR sequences between patients were less evident than in mice, which may be partly attributable to HLA diversity in the patient population. Many expanded lesional clones persisted in scalp and blood during tofacitinib treatment, which may partly explain relapse after stopping treatment. Lesional scalp, especially in alopecia totalis/universalis, showed higher clonality and more expanded CD8+ clones than normal scalp, suggesting antigenic drive. Unlike mouse skin, where gammadelta T cells dominate, normal human skin contains resident alphabeta T cells that get sequenced too, which complicates analysis of the scalp TCR repertoire. With tofacitinib, both scalp clonality and the number of expanded CD8+ clones among the top 100 scalp clones went down significantly.

The time point label, as the study defines it: 24 weeks on oral tofacitinib. What this sample's treatment or condition label stands for: oral pan-JAK inhibitor, 5-10 mg twice daily. Peripheral blood and lesional scalp punch biopsies were obtained from patients with alopecia areata. PBMCs were isolated by density centrifugation and stained for CD3, CD4 and CD8, and CD4+ and CD8+ T cells were sorted on a FACSAria. To prepare the library, the immunoSEQ multiplex PCR assay was applied. To provide template for TCR sequencing, every sample had RNA extracted and reverse transcribed into cDNA. First-strand cDNA was synthesized with SuperScript III using a 2:1 mix of oligo-dT and random hexamers. A synthetic immune receptor repertoire was used to assess amplification bias, and residual bias was removed computationally. In the authors' own workflow: Raw reads were preprocessed to remove errors, and CDR3 was defined by IMGT conventions from the conserved cysteine to phenylalanine. Clonality was computed as 1 minus the Shannon entropy, with the entropy normalized by log2 of the number of productive unique TCRs. Scalp TCRbeta sequences were cross-referenced with sorted blood CD4 and CD8 repertoires so that the CD4 or CD8 identity of scalp clones could be inferred. In its TCRdb copy, this immuneACCESS table keeps in-frame sequences only and misses some clones. Where compared with another copy, unresolved V genes explain less than half of these, and the others have no known cause. The V and J calls and clone size were taken over from that table, and D and trimming were inferred from the DNA. For this sample there are 110,000 or so clones; around 54% appear just once. The ten biggest clones cover about 3.7% of the sample.

V drops 2 bases and J drops 5 bases, leaving 6 bases in between. Taken from cysteine to phenylalanine, the CDR3 has 12 residues. Of all the DNA, just the CDR3 is kept, 36 bases in frame from base 1. Sequences SEHNR (CDR1) and FQNEAQ (CDR2) are obtained from the germline V gene (reference sequence). With respect to this clone: No antigen is known for it. Nothing much larger sits one base from this clone, and base qualities are not available.

The chain couples TRBV7-9 to TRBJ2-5, with the D gene not confidently named. The receptor was derived from a human donor with alopecia areata. This material consisted of CD4+ T cells sorted from blood, taken at week 24, from a patient treated with tofacitinib. The encoded CDR3 is CASSLLQETQYF. At the DNA level, the sequence is TGTGCCAGCAGCTTATTGCAGGAGACCCAGTACTTC. Full variable domain (CDR3 extended with the reference TRBV7-9 and TRBJ2-5 proteins): DTGVSQNPRHKITKRGQNVTFRCDPISEHNRLYWYRQTLGQGPEFLTYFQNEAQLEKSRLLSDRFSAERPKGSFSTLEIQRTEQGDSAMYLCASSLLQETQYFGPGTRLLVL.